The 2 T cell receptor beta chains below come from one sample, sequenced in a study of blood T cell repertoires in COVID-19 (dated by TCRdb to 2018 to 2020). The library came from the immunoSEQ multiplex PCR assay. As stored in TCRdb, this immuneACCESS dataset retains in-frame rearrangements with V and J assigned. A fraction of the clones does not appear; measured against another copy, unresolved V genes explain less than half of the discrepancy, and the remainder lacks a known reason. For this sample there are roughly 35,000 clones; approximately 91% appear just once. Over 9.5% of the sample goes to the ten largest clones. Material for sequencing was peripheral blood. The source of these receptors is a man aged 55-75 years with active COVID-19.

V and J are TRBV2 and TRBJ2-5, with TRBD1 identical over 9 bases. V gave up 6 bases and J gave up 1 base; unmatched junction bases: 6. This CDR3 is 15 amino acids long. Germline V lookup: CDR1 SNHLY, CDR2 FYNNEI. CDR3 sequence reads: CASRDRGDSQETQYF. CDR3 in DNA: TGTGCCAGCAGGGACAGGGGAGATAGCCAAGAGACCCAGTACTTC.

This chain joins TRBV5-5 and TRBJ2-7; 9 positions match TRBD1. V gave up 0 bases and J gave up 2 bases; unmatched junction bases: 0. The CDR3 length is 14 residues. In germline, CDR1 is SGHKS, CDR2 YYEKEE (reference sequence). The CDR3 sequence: CASSLGQGAYEQYF. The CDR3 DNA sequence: TGTGCCAGCAGCTTGGGACAGGGGGCCTACGAGCAGTACTTC.